This TCR beta chain is drawn from a study of Graves' ophthalmopathy and Graves' hyperthyroidism. Study results and limitations: Sensitivity reached roughly 71% and specificity more than 72% when the model predicted ophthalmopathy progression. Blood samples also showed most expanded thyroid clonotypes exceeding 0.001 frequency. Stable hyperthyroidism and ophthalmopathy were told apart by a 13-signature model, which achieved about 90% sensitivity and roughly 80% specificity.

With respect to this clonotype: No antigen is known for it. Since a much larger clone is just one base distant, this may be a read error.

RNA transcripts served as template for amplifying TCR beta CDR3 sequences. Amplification began with first-round RT-PCR using HTBI primers, then second-round multiplex PCR was performed. TCRdb called the multiplex PCR reads again in MiXCR, with one record for every CDR3 protein. In the table there are 340,000 or so distinct CDR3 sequences, roughly 16% of which are singletons. The germline CDR1 and CDR2 sequences are LNHDA and SQIVND (reference sequence). There are 17 residues in the CDR3. Trimming pared 7 bases from V and 0 bases from J, leaving 21 bases between. The rearrangement uses TRBV19 and TRBJ1-1; D remains unclear. Sequencing used peripheral blood. The source is an adult man with Graves' ophthalmopathy. The CDR3 DNA sequence: TGTGCCAGTATTACGGCCCTCGGACGCCCAATGAACACTGAAGCTTTCTTT. Translation: CASITALGRPMNTEAFF. The full variable domain, in which reference TRBV19 and TRBJ1-1 provide the parts outside the CDR3, is DGGITQSPKYLFRKEGQNVTLSCEQNLNHDAMYWYRQDPGQGLRLIYYSQIVNDFQKGDIAEGYSVSREKKESFPLTVTSAQKNPTAFYLCASITALGRPMNTEAFFGQGTRLTVV.